What follows is one T cell receptor beta chain and its context. In germline, CDR1 is LNHDA, CDR2 SQIVND (reference sequence). The CDR3 totals 16 residues. V lost 5 bases and J 5 bases, leaving 21 bases between the germline ends. This entry comes from a study of cytotoxic CD8 clonotypes in ibrutinib-treated CLL. Profiled with immunoSEQ multiplex PCR; TCRdb holds only in-frame clones, not every one. The repertoire includes 150,000 to 250,000 clones, around three quarters of them detected once, and around an eighth sits in the top ten. This specimen was PBMCs, taken after 24 months of ibrutinib treatment. The chain employs TRBV19 and TRBJ1-2; a weak D match, TRBD1 (6 bases). The clonotype originates from a human donor with chronic lymphocytic leukemia. CDR3 residues: CASSAWRQAPSYGYTF. CDR3 nucleotides: TGTGCCAGTAGTGCTTGGCGACAGGCTCCCAGTTATGGCTACACCTTC.